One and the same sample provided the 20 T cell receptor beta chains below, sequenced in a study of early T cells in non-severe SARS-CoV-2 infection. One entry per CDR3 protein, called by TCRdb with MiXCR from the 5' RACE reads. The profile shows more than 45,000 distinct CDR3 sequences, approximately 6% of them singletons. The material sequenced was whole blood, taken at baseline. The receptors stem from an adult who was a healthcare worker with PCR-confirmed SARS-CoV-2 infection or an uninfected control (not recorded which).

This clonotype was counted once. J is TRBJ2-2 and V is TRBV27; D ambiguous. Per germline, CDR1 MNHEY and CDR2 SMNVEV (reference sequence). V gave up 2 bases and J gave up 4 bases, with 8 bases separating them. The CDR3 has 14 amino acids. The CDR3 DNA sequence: TGTGCCAGCAGTTTAAGACGGATCACCGGGGAGCTGTTTTTT. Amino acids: CASSLRRITGELFF.

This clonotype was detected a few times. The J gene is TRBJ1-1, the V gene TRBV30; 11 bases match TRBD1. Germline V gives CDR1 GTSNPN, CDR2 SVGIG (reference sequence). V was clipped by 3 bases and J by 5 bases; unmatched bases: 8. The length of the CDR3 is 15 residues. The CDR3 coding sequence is TGTGCCTGGAGGGACAGGGGGCGCGTACTGACTGAAGCTTTCTTT. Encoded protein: CAWRDRGRVLTEAFF.

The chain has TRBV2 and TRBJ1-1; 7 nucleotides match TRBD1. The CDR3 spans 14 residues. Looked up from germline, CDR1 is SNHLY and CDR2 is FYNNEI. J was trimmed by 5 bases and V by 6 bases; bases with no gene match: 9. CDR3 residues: CASSRTGQQTEAFF. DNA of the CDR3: TGTGCCAGCAGCAGGACAGGACAGCAAACTGAAGCTTTCTTT.

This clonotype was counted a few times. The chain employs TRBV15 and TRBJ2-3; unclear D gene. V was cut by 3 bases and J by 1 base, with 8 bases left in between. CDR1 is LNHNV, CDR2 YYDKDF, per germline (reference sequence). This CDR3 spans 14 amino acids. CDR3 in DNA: TGTGCCACCAGCAGCGATCGGGGCACAGATACGCAGTATTTT. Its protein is CATSSDRGTDTQYF. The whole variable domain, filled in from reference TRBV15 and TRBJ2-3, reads DAMVIQNPRYQVTQFGKPVTLSCSQTLNHNVMYWYQQKSSQAPKLLFHYYDKDFNNEADTPDNFQSRRPNTSFCFLDIRSPGLGDTAMYLCATSSDRGTDTQYFGPGTRLTVL.

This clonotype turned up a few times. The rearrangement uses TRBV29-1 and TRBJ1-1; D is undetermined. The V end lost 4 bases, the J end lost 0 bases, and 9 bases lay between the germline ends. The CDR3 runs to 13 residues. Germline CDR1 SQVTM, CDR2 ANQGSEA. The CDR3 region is CSVAGRLNTEAFF. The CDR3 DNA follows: TGCAGCGTTGCCGGGCGACTGAACACTGAAGCTTTCTTT.

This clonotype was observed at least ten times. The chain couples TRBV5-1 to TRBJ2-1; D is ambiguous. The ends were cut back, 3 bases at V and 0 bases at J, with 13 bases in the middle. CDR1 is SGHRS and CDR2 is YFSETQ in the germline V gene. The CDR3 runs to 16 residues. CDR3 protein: CASSYDGVSSYNEQFF. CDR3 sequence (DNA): TGCGCCAGCAGCTATGATGGCGTTAGCTCCTACAATGAGCAGTTCTTC. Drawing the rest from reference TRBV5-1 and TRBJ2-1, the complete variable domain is KAGVTQTPRYLIKTRGQQVTLSCSPISGHRSVSWYQQTPGQGLQFLFEYFSETQRNKGNFPGRFSGRQFSNSRSEMNVSTLELGDSALYLCASSYDGVSSYNEQFFGPGTRLTVL.

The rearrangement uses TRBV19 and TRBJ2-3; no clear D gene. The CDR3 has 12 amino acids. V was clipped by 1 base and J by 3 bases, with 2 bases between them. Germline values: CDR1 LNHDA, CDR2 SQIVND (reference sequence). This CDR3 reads CASSIGTDTQYF. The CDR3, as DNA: TGTGCCAGTAGTATAGGGACAGATACGCAGTATTTT.

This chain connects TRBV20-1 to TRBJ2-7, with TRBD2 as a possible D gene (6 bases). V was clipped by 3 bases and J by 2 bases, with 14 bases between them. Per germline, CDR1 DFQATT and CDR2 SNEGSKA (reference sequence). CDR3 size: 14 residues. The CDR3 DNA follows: TGCAGTGCTAGCGTACCAACTAGCCCCTACGAGCAGTACTTC. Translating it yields CSASVPTSPYEQYF.

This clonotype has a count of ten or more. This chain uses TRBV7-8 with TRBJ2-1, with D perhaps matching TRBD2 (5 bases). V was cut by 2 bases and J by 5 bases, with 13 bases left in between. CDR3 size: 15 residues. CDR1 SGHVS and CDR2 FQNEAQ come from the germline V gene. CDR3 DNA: TGTGCCAGCAGCTTAAGTCAGCGGCCCGACAATGAGCAGTTCTTC. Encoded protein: CASSLSQRPDNEQFF. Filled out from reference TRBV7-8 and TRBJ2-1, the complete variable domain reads GAGVSQSPRYKVAKRGQDVALRCDPISGHVSLFWYQQALGQGPEFLTYFQNEAQLDKSGLPSDRFFAERPEGSVSTLKIQRTQQEDSAVYLCASSLSQRPDNEQFFGPGTRLTVL.

The CDR3: CASSLTFNTQYF. As DNA, the CDR3 is TGTGCCAGCAGCTTAACTTTCAATACGCAGTATTTT. J is TRBJ2-3 and V is TRBV7-2; unclear D gene. The CDR3 consists of 12 residues. V lost 2 bases, J lost 7 bases, and 7 bases lay in between. CDR1 and CDR2 from the germline V gene are SGHTA and FQGNSA.

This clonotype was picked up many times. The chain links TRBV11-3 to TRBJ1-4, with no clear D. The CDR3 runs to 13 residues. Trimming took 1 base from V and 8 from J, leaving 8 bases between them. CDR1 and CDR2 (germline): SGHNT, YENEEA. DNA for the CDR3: TGTGCCAGCAGCTTAGCATCTGGGGAAAAACTGTTTTTT. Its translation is CASSLASGEKLFF.

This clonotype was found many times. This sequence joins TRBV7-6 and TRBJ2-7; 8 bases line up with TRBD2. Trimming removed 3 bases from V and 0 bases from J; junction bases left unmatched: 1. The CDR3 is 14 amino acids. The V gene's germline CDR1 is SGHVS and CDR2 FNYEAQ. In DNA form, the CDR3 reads TGTGCCAGCAGCTTTAGCGGGAACTCCTACGAGCAGTACTTC. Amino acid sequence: CASSFSGNSYEQYF.

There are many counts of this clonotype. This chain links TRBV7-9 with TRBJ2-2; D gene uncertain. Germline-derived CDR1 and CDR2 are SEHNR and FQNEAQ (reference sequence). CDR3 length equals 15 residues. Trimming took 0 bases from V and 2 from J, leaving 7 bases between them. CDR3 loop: CASSLAGHNTGELFF. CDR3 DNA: TGTGCCAGCAGCTTAGCAGGGCACAACACCGGGGAGCTGTTTTTT.

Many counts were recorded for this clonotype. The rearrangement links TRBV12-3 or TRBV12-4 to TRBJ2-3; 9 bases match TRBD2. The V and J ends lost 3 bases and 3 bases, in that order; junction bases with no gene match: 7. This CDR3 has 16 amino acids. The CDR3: CASSFGGRGGTDTQYF. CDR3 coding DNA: TGTGCCAGCAGTTTTGGCGGGAGGGGAGGGACAGATACGCAGTATTTT.

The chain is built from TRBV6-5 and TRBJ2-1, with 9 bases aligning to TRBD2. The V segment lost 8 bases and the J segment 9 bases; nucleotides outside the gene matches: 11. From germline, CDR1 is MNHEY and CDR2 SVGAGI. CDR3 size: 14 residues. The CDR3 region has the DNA TGTGCCAGCTCAAGACGGGCGGGAGGGGTTGAGCAGTTCTTC. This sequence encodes CASSRRAGGVEQFF.

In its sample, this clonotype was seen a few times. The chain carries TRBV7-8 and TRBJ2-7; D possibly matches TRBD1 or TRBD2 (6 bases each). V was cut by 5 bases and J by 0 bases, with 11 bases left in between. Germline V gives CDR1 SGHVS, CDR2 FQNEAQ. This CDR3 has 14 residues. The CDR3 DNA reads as TGTGCCAGCAGCCCGCGGGACACCTCCTACGAGCAGTACTTC. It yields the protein CASSPRDTSYEQYF.

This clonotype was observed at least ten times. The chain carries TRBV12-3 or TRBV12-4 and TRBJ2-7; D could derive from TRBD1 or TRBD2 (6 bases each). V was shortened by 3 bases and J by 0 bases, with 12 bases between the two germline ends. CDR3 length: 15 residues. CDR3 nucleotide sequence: TGTGCCAGCAGTTTGGGGGGCCCCAGCTCCTACGAGCAGTACTTC. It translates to CASSLGGPSSYEQYF.

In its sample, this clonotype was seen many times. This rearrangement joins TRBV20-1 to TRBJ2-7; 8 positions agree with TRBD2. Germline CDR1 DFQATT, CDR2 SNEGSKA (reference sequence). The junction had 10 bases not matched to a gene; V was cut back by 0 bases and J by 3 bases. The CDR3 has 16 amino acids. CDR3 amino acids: CSAREFLSGGYYEQYF. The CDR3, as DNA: TGCAGTGCTAGAGAATTTTTGTCGGGAGGGTACTACGAGCAGTACTTC.

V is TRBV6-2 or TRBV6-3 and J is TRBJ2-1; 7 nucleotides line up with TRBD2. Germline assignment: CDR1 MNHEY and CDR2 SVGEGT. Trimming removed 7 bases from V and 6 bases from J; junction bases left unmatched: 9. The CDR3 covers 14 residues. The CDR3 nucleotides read TGTGCCAGCACTGGTAAAAGCGGGATCAATGAGCAGTTCTTC. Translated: CASTGKSGINEQFF.

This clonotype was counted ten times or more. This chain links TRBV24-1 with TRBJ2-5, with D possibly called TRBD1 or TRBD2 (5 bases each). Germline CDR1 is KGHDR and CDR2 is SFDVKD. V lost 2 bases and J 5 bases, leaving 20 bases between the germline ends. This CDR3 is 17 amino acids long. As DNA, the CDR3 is TGTGCCACCAGTGATTCGCCCGGACCCCGAGAGGGGGAGACCCAGTACTTC. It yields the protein CATSDSPGPREGETQYF.